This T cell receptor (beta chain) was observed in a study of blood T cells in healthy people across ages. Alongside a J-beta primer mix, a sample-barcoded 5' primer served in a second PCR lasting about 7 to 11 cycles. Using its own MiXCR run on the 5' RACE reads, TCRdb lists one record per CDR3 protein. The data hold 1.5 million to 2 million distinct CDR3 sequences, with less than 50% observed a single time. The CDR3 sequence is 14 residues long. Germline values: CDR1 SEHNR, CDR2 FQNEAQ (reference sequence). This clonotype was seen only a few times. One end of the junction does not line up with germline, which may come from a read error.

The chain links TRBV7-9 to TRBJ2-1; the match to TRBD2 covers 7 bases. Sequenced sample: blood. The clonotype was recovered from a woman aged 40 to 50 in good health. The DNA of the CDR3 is TGTGCCAGCAGCGTAGCCCGGGGGGACAATGAGCAGTTCTTC. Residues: CASSVARGDNEQFF.